The T cell receptor (beta chain) under discussion was sequenced for a study of blood T cells in healthy people across ages. V shed 5 bases and J 11 bases; nucleotides not matched to a gene: 8. There are 14 residues in the CDR3. CDR1 and CDR2 from the germline V gene are SGHTA and FQGNSA. This clonotype has a handful of counts. Primers used in a second PCR of roughly 6 to 11 cycles were a sample-barcoded 5' primer and a J-beta primer mix. Researchers report that each sample yielded at least 2.5 million CDR3-containing paired-end reads. TCRdb independently ran MiXCR on the 5' RACE reads; one entry per CDR3 protein. The sample lists 450,000 to 700,000 distinct CDR3 sequences, 25% to 30% occurring once.

V is TRBV7-2 and J is TRBJ1-6, with 8 bases identical to TRBD1. Sequencing input: blood. This sequence was found in a woman in her 70s in good health. CDR3 loop: CASSPGQGRAPLHF. CDR3 in DNA: TGTGCCAGCAGCCCTGGACAGGGAAGGGCACCCCTCCACTTT. The variable domain in full, with the rest retrieved from reference TRBV7-2 and TRBJ1-6, is GAGVSQSPSNKVTEKGKDVELRCDPISGHTALYWYRQSLGQGLEFLIYFQGNSAPDKSGLPSDRFSAERTGGSVSTLTIQRTQQEDSAVYLCASSPGQGRAPLHFGNGTRLTVT.